One sample yielded the 14 T cell receptor beta chains listed below, sequenced in a study of blood T cell repertoires in COVID-19. Clones were sequenced by immunoSEQ multiplex PCR, and TCRdb holds only the in-frame ones, with some missing. This sample carries approximately 170,000 clones, approximately 85% of them seen once, and the ten largest clones take about 6.9%. The specimen sequenced was peripheral blood. Every receptor here comes from an older man with COVID-19, enrolled during active disease.

A word on this clone: The sample contains more than one DNA sequence encoding this CDR3. The chain combines TRBV7-9 with TRBJ1-3; 7 bases align to TRBD1. CDR1 and CDR2 from the germline V gene are SEHNR and FQNEAQ (reference sequence). This CDR3 comprises 13 residues. V was clipped by 3 bases and J by 4 bases; unmatched bases: 0. The CDR3 is CASSLGQGNTIYF. CDR3 nucleotides: TGTGCCAGCAGCTTGGGACAGGGAAACACCATATATTTT.

This chain connects TRBV6-2 or TRBV6-3 to TRBJ2-2; 8 positions agree with TRBD2. The trim removed 5 bases at V and 0 bases at J, leaving 2 bases unmatched. Germline-derived CDR1 and CDR2 are MNHEY and SVGEGT. CDR3 length: 15 amino acids. CDR3 region: CASSRTSPNTGELFF. CDR3 in DNA: TGTGCCAGCAGTCGGACTAGCCCGAACACCGGGGAGCTGTTTTTT.

The chain recombines TRBV19 with TRBJ2-7; the D gene is possibly TRBD1 (6 bases). CDR3 length: 16 amino acids. Between the trimmed V and J ends, which lost 3 bases and 7 bases, there was a span of 22 bases. Germline V gene data show CDR1 as LNHDA and CDR2 as SQIVND (reference sequence). CDR3 region: CASSIFQSNRVREQYF. CDR3 coding DNA: TGTGCCAGTAGTATCTTTCAATCCAACAGGGTCCGGGAGCAGTACTTC.

This clone occurred a few times. V usage is TRBV19 and J usage is TRBJ1-3, with D uncertain. With 5 bases removed from V and 3 bases from J, the gap between germline ends came to 20 bases. The CDR3 is made up of 17 amino acids. CDR1 is LNHDA, CDR2 SQIVND, per germline (reference sequence). CDR3 amino acids: CASSPTPFLGSGNTIYF. CDR3 sequence (DNA): TGTGCCAGTAGTCCCACCCCCTTCCTGGGCAGTGGAAACACCATATATTTT.

DNA of the CDR3: TGTGCCAGCAGTTTAGAGCCCGGAAGAGGACAGGGCGATGAAAAACTGTTTTTT. This gives the protein CASSLEPGRGQGDEKLFF. The chain uses TRBV28 and TRBJ1-4; 8 bases match TRBD1. The CDR3 is made up of 18 amino acids. CDR1 and CDR2 (germline): MDHEN, SYDVKM. V shed 2 bases and J 6 bases; nucleotides not matched to a gene: 14.

The rearrangement uses TRBV5-1 and TRBJ1-2; 12 bases map to TRBD1. The J segment lost 3 bases and the V segment lost 4 bases, leaving 4 bases of the junction unmatched. Germline CDR1 SGHRS, CDR2 YFSETQ. The length of the CDR3 is 15 residues. The CDR3 here is CASSTGTGGYYGYTF. In DNA, the CDR3 is TGCGCCAGCAGCACTGGGACAGGGGGCTACTATGGCTACACCTTC.

The chain uses TRBV15 and TRBJ1-5; no reliable D call. The germline V gene encodes CDR1 LNHNV and CDR2 YYDKDF (reference sequence). The CDR3 is 15 amino acids. Trimming shortened V by 0 bases and J by 3 bases, and 9 bases separated the two germline ends. In DNA form, the CDR3 reads TGTGCCACCAGCAGAGATGTAACAGTCAATCAGCCCCAGCATTTT. Protein sequence: CATSRDVTVNQPQHF.

This chain connects TRBV11-2 to TRBJ2-7; D possibly corresponds to TRBD2 (7 bases). This CDR3 comprises 17 residues. Germline-derived CDR1 and CDR2 are SGHAT and FQNNGV. V was clipped by 1 base and J by 3 bases, with 19 bases between them. The CDR3 here is CASSLAAYGGLNYEQYF. The CDR3 region has the DNA TGTGCCAGCAGCTTAGCCGCTTACGGGGGGCTAAACTACGAGCAGTACTTC.

The V call is TRBV19, the J call TRBJ1-2; a possible D gene is TRBD1 (6 bases). V was trimmed by 8 bases and J by 8 bases, leaving 15 bases between them. The CDR3 covers 12 residues. CDR1 and CDR2 from the germline V gene are LNHDA and SQIVND (reference sequence). The CDR3 reads CASSNRVLGYTF. CDR3 nucleotides: TGTGCCAGTTCCAACAGGGTATTAGGCTACACCTTC. Variable domain in full (rest from reference TRBV19 and TRBJ1-2): DGGITQSPKYLFRKEGQNVTLSCEQNLNHDAMYWYRQDPGQGLRLIYYSQIVNDFQKGDIAEGYSVSREKKESFPLTVTSAQKNPTAFYLCASSNRVLGYTFGSGTRLTVV.

This chain links TRBV7-3 with TRBJ1-1; a possible D gene is TRBD1 (5 bases). This CDR3 spans 14 amino acids. Germline V CDR1 and CDR2: SGHTA, FQGTGA. Trimming left V 5 bases short and J 4 bases short, with 14 bases between. This CDR3 is CASSPLGGGTEAFF. DNA of the CDR3: TGTGCCAGCAGCCCCTTGGGCGGGGGCACTGAAGCTTTCTTT.

V gene TRBV3-1 (or the pseudogene TRBV3-2) combines with J gene TRBJ1-3; D is unresolved. Germline V gene sequence: CDR1 LGHDT, CDR2 YNNKEL (reference sequence). V was trimmed by 4 bases and J by 6 bases, leaving 28 bases between them. The CDR3 consists of 19 residues. The CDR3 loop reads CASSLSRAPYLPGENTIYF. In DNA form, the CDR3 reads TGTGCCAGCAGCCTATCACGGGCACCTTACCTACCCGGGGAAAACACCATATATTTT.

V gene TRBV19 combines with J gene TRBJ1-6; D perhaps matches TRBD1 (5 bases). Germline assignment: CDR1 LNHDA and CDR2 SQIVND (reference sequence). CDR3 length equals 14 residues. V was trimmed by 2 bases and J by 8 bases, leaving 10 bases between them. The CDR3 here is CASSIRGLDSPLHF. DNA of the CDR3: TGTGCCAGTAGTATACGGGGGTTGGATTCACCCCTCCACTTT.

This chain connects TRBV19 to TRBJ2-4; possible D gene TRBD2, 5 bases. The V gene lost 4 bases and the J gene lost 0 bases, with 13 bases spanning the gap. CDR3 size: 16 residues. Germline CDR1 is LNHDA and CDR2 is SQIVND (reference sequence). The CDR3 spells CASSTRGAIAKNIQYF. CDR3 coding DNA: TGTGCCAGTAGTACCCGGGGAGCCATAGCCAAAAACATTCAGTACTTC.

The chain employs TRBV11-2 and TRBJ1-1, with 7 bases matching TRBD1. Germline lookup yields CDR1 SGHAT and CDR2 FQNNGV. V lost 5 bases, J lost 5 bases, and 11 bases stayed unmatched. There are 15 residues in the CDR3. CDR3 sequence (DNA): TGTGCCAGCAGCATAAACAGGGGTTTTATGACTGAAGCTTTCTTT. This sequence encodes CASSINRGFMTEAFF. The full variable domain, its missing parts supplied by reference TRBV11-2 and TRBJ1-1, is EAGVAQSPRYKIIEKRQSVAFWCNPISGHATLYWYQQILGQGPKLLIQFQNNGVVDDSQLPKDRFSAERLKGVDSTLKIQPAKLEDSAVYLCASSINRGFMTEAFFGQGTRLTVV.